Listed here is a single TCR beta chain. This clonotype was observed a handful of times. What this receptor recognizes is not known. Base-call qualities are not available, and no considerably larger clone is one nucleotide away. As encoded in the germline V gene, CDR1 is SGHTA while CDR2 is FQGTGA. Inclusive of the bounding cysteine and phenylalanine, the CDR3 is 15 residues long. The retained sequence is limited to the CDR3, 45 bases, with the frame set at the first base. V ends up 0 bases short and J 2 bases short, with an unmatched junction base count of 3. Donors were about 36 systemically healthy Caucasian individuals from Russia aged about 6 to 100 years. Each donor gave approximately 10 milliliters of peripheral blood, collected into EDTA-treated Vacutainer tubes. Ficoll-Paque density-gradient centrifugation was used to isolate PBMCs, with at least 6 million per sample. Trizol reagent was used to extract total RNA from the PBMCs, yielding at least 5 micrograms per sample. For every donor, an aliquot of PBMCs went through flow cytometry to measure the percentages of naive CD45RAhigh/CD27high T cells.

These data are taken from a study of blood T cells in healthy people across ages (dated by TCRdb to the mid-2010s). Background on the whole study: Template switching captured roughly one uniquely barcoded TCR beta cDNA molecule per two T cells in model experiments. To track age-related changes in TCR beta repertoire diversity, the study relied on deep sequencing normalized with unique cDNA molecular identifiers. The donors were divided into four age groups: young (average around 15 years), middle-aged (almost 40), aged (about 60) and long-lived (around 80). For two donors (one aged 18 to 29 and one aged 80 or older), the study analyzed two additional independent replicas of 1 million unique cDNA reads from the same blood draw.

The method was 5' RACE. These reads were obtained on an Illumina HiSeq 2500. The second PCR ran for about 6 to 12 cycles and used a J-beta primer mix along with a sample-barcoded 5' primer. A unique molecular identifier was introduced onto each TCR beta cDNA molecule by a template-switch 5' adaptor carrying 12 random nucleotides. At least 2.5 million CDR3-containing paired-end reads were obtained from each sample. All of the RNA was converted into first-strand cDNA using the Mint cDNA synthesis kit, with a TRBC-specific oligonucleotide serving as the primer. Following uracil-DNA glycosylase treatment, a first 18-cycle PCR with universal primers M1SS and BC2_uni_R was performed on all cDNA. On the authors' methods: For normalization, 1 million high-quality reads, each with a distinct molecular identifier, were randomly selected from each sample. Reads with shared molecular identifiers were discarded instead of being binned into consensus sequences. CDR3 identification, clonotype clustering and error correction used MiTCR with a Q25 quality threshold and the strictest error-elimination algorithm. A nonparametric unseen species model with Euler transformation was used to estimate lower-bound total TCR beta diversity. TCRdb passed the public sequencing reads through fastp at Q25 and MiXCR, retaining productive beta sequences. Each entry is one CDR3 protein sequence, shown with its most common DNA and genes. V and J calls and clone size were set by TCRdb, not the authors. In this sample the table shows hundreds of thousands of distinct CDR3 sequences, around 24% of which occur a single time. Over 2.5% of the sample comes from the top ten.

Summary of the overall study and its limitations: Compared with the aged group, the long-lived group had more naive CD4+ T cells, fewer expanded clones and increased TCR diversity, a pattern suggesting age selection. Because profiling used bulk unsorted PBMCs, naive and antigen-experienced compartments could not be compared conclusively. Observed TCR beta diversity per million T cells fell roughly linearly with age, and a significant reduction was already apparent by age about 38. Donor CMV infection status was unknown, potentially confounding age-related changes in expanded clonotypes. Total diversity estimates from one million sequenced T cells were considered lower bounds and underestimates. The percentage of naive T cells measured by flow cytometry correlated strongly with observed TCR beta diversity.

The sample also formed part of further work on T cells of mothers and their children. Taken from the second paper: Nine systemically healthy Caucasian individuals served as donors, namely three mothers together with their six children. cDNA synthesis consumed the entire amount of extracted RNA, loaded at about 1.5 ug RNA in each 15 ul reaction. Sample barcodes and 2-4 random nucleotides were added via the M1S primer in the second PCR. Over 8.5 million TCR beta CDR3 reads came from each mother, compared with about 3 million reads from each child. Thymic selection shapes the output of TCR recombination in a similar way in related and unrelated pairs, and inherited differences have a minor effect. Normalized repertoire overlap in related mother-child pairs was always slightly higher than in unrelated mother-child pairs, but the difference was never significant. No persistent microchimeric T cell clones were detected, at a sensitivity of approximately 100 clones per million clonotypes. In the study, deep NGS was used to compare the TCR beta repertoires of mothers and children, and features distinguishing related mother-child pairs from unrelated individuals were sought. On average, the children were roughly 12 +/- 4 years old, while the mothers were around 40 +/- 4 years old. After adapter ligation with NEBNext reagents, the libraries were sequenced on Illumina HiSeq 2000 with 100+100 nt paired-end reads. To prevent cross-contamination, the mother and child libraries were prepared one month apart and sequenced in separate runs. For each donor, somewhere between roughly 500,000 and 2,100,000 distinct TCR beta clonotypes were identified. Naive TCR beta clonotypes were estimated from low-frequency clonotypes matched to each donor's FACS-determined naive share, without sorting.

Sequencing was carried out using blood. This clonotype was sampled from a boy between 5 and 17 years old in good health. The chain couples TRBV7-3 to TRBJ1-2, and 7 junction bases match TRBD1. The DNA sequence is as follows: TGTGCCAGCAGCTTAACGGGGGGACAGAACTATGGCTACACCTTC. The encoded protein is CASSLTGGQNYGYTF. Here the CDR3 is joined to the reference TRBV7-3 and TRBJ1-2 genes, and the full variable domain is: GAGVSQTPSNKVTEKGKYVELRCDPISGHTALYWYRQSLGQGPEFLIYFQGTGAADDSGLPNDRFFAVRPEGSVSTLKIQRTERGDSAVYLCASSLTGGQNYGYTFGSGTRLTVV.